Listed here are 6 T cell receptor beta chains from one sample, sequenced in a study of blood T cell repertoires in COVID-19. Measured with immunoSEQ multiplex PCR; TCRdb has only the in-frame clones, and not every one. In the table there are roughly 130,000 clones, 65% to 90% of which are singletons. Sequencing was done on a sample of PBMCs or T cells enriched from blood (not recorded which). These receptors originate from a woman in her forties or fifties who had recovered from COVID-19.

CDR3 nucleotides: TGTGCCAGCAGCTACCGGGACTACTCCTACAATGAGCAGTTCTTC. This translates into CASSYRDYSYNEQFF. The rearrangement uses TRBV7-8 and TRBJ2-1; 7 nucleotides agree with TRBD2. The CDR3 length is 15 residues. Germline loops: CDR1 SGHVS, CDR2 FQNEAQ. Trimming removed 4 bases from V and 0 bases from J; junction bases left unmatched: 3.

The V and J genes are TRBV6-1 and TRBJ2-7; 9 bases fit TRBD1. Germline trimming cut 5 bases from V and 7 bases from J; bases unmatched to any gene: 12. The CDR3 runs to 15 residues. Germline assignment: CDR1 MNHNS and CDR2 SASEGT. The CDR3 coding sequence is TGTGCCAGCAGTTCAGGGACAGGGCTCCCTGGAGAGCAGTACTTC. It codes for CASSSGTGLPGEQYF.

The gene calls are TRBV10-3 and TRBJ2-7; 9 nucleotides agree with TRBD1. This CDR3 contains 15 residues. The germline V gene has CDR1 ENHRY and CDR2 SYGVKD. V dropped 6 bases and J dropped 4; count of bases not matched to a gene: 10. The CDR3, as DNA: TGTGCCATCAGGGGACAGGGAGGGAACGGTTACGAGCAGTACTTC. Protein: CAIRGQGGNGYEQYF.

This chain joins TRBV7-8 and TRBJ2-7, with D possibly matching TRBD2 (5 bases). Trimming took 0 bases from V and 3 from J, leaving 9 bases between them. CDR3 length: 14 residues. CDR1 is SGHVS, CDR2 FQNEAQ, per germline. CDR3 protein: CASSLAPGLYEQYF. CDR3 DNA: TGTGCCAGCAGCTTAGCCCCAGGACTCTACGAGCAGTACTTC.

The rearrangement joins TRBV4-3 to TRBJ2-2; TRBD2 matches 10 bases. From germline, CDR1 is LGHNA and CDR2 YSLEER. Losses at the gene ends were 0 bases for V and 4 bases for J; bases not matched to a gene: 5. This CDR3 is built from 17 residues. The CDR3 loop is CASSQDRAGGRTGELFF. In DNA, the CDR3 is TGCGCCAGCAGCCAAGATCGAGCGGGGGGGCGCACCGGGGAGCTGTTTTTT.

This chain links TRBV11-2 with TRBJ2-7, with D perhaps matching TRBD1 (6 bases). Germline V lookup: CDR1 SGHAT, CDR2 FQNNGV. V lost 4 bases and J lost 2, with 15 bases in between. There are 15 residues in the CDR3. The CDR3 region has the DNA TGTGCCAGCAGCTCATTCAGGGGCCCTGCCTACGAGCAGTACTTC. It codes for CASSSFRGPAYEQYF.